The 32 T cell receptor beta chains listed next were all sequenced from one sample in a study of radiation and T cells in renal cell carcinoma. Only in-frame clones appear in the TCRdb table, and some are missing; sequencing was by immunoSEQ multiplex PCR. The top ten hold almost 6% of the sample, which has some 76,000 clones, roughly 82% seen once. Documented time point: blood 2 weeks post-SBRT. Described treatment: 15 Gy SBRT to primary tumor, nephrectomy 4 weeks later. Sequences were derived from blood, sampled from a patient whose treatment included radiotherapy and nephrectomy. All receptors come from a man in his 60s with renal cell carcinoma.

The chain is built from TRBV27 and TRBJ2-7; D is unresolved. There are 13 residues in the CDR3. V gave up 6 bases and J gave up 0 bases, with 9 bases separating them. Germline V gene data show CDR1 as MNHEY and CDR2 as SMNVEV (reference sequence). The DNA of the CDR3 is TGTGCCAGCAGCCACGGAAGCTCCTACGAGCAGTACTTC. Translated: CASSHGSSYEQYF.

This chain links TRBV5-4 with TRBJ2-7; D remains unclear. Trimming took off 4 bases at V and 5 bases at J, with 10 bases between the two ends. From germline, CDR1 is SGHNT and CDR2 YYREEE (reference sequence). This CDR3 spans 12 amino acids. The DNA of the CDR3 is TGTGCCAGCAGCATTCCACAAGACGAGCAGTACTTC. It yields the protein CASSIPQDEQYF.

The table lists this clone with a few counts. The CDR3: CASTGLAGGTNTGELFF. CDR3 nucleotide sequence: TGTGCCAGTACTGGACTAGCGGGAGGTACCAACACCGGGGAGCTGTTTTTT. The chain recombines TRBV19 with TRBJ2-2; 14 bases align to TRBD2. The CDR3 is 17 amino acids. The ends lost 7 bases at V and 2 bases at J; junction bases unmatched: 6. Per the germline V gene, CDR1 is LNHDA and CDR2 is SQIVND (reference sequence).

This clone was observed a single time. The chain uses TRBV5-4 and TRBJ2-3, with D possibly TRBD1 on 7 matching bases. Trimming shortened V by 3 bases and J by 4 bases, and 12 bases separated the two germline ends. Germline V gene lookup returns CDR1 SGHNT and CDR2 YYREEE (reference sequence). The CDR3 is made up of 14 amino acids. CDR3 DNA: TGTGCCAGCAGCTCACAGGGGAGGCCAGATACGCAGTATTTT. It codes for CASSSQGRPDTQYF.

This clone rates as medium-sized. Other DNA sequences in the same sample also yield this CDR3. The chain carries TRBV19 and TRBJ2-5; no firm D call. Germline CDR1 reads LNHDA; CDR2 reads SQIVND (reference sequence). The CDR3 spans 12 residues. The germline V and J ends were trimmed by 0 bases and 4 bases, with 3 bases remaining between them. In nucleotides, the CDR3 is TGTGCCAGTAGTATAGAGCCAGAGACCCAGTACTTC. Protein: CASSIEPETQYF.

This sequence joins TRBV5-4 and TRBJ2-1; TRBD2 matches at 8 bases. CDR3 length equals 16 residues. V lost 4 bases to trimming and J lost 2 bases; unmatched junction nucleotides: 8. Germline lookup yields CDR1 SGHNT and CDR2 YYREEE (reference sequence). CDR3 nucleotides: TGTGCCAGCAGCCTCTGGACTAGCAGACCCTACAATGAGCAGTTCTTC. Amino acids: CASSLWTSRPYNEQFF.

This rearrangement joins TRBV7-2 to TRBJ2-5, with D perhaps matching TRBD1 or TRBD2 (5 bases each). The V gene lost 4 bases and the J gene lost 5 bases, with 14 bases spanning the gap. Germline V gives CDR1 SGHTA, CDR2 FQGNSA. This CDR3 region has 14 residues. In DNA, the CDR3 is TGTGCCAGCAGCTCCCCTGGGGGATGGGAGACCCAGTACTTC. Translated, it gives CASSSPGGWETQYF.

The genes are TRBV4-2 and TRBJ2-1, with 7 bases lining up with TRBD1. After removal of 4 bases from V and 6 bases from J, the junction contained 6 bases not matched to a gene. Germline CDR1 is LGHNA and CDR2 is YNFKEQ. There are 14 residues in the CDR3. CDR3 in DNA: TGTGCCAGCAGCCGACCGGGACAGACCAATGAGCAGTTCTTC. Protein sequence: CASSRPGQTNEQFF.

V and J are TRBV4-1 and TRBJ1-5; 9 nucleotides agree with TRBD1. The CDR3 loop spans 18 amino acids. CDR1 and CDR2 (germline): MGHRA, YSYEKL. V was pared by 0 bases and J by 7 bases, with 13 bases of the junction left unmatched. The CDR3 sequence: CASSQDLTGGVIVQPQHF. The CDR3 nucleotides are TGCGCCAGCAGCCAAGACCTCACAGGGGGCGTTATAGTGCAGCCCCAGCATTTT.

This clone is a singleton in its sample. V is TRBV7-2 and J is TRBJ1-1, with D perhaps matching TRBD1 (5 bases). Trimming left V 5 bases short and J 7 bases short, with 20 bases between. Germline lookup yields CDR1 SGHTA and CDR2 FQGNSA. This CDR3 spans 15 amino acids. CDR3 bases: TGTGCCAGCAGCCCCGCGGGTATAGGGGATTATGAAGCTTTCTTT. This translates into CASSPAGIGDYEAFF.

This chain joins TRBV5-1 and TRBJ2-7; D remains ambiguous. The CDR3 has 13 amino acids. Germline V gives CDR1 SGHRS, CDR2 YFSETQ. V was trimmed by 4 bases and J by 0 bases, leaving 8 bases between them. The CDR3: CASSLRSSYEQYF. The CDR3 DNA is TGCGCCAGCAGCCTTAGGAGCTCCTACGAGCAGTACTTC.

The chain carries TRBV5-1 and TRBJ2-3; possible D gene TRBD1, 6 bases. The germline CDR1 and CDR2 sequences are SGHRS and YFSETQ. The CDR3 has 14 amino acids. V lost 4 bases, J lost 0 bases, and 9 bases lay in between. This chain's CDR3 is CASSPDSSTDTQYF. In nucleotides, the CDR3 is TGCGCCAGCAGCCCGGACAGCAGCACAGATACGCAGTATTTT.

This clone has a handful of counts. V is TRBV6-6 and J is TRBJ2-2; tentatively, D is TRBD2 (5 bases). Germline V lookup: CDR1 MNHNY, CDR2 SVGAGI (reference sequence). The V gene lost 3 bases and the J gene lost 4 bases, with 9 bases spanning the gap. The CDR3 runs to 14 residues. This CDR3 is CASSYIGGTGELFF. CDR3 coding DNA: TGTGCCAGCAGTTATATCGGAGGCACCGGGGAGCTGTTTTTT.

This clone turned up a few times. V and J are TRBV15 and TRBJ2-4, with 8 bases fitting TRBD2. The germline V gene has CDR1 LNHNV and CDR2 YYDKDF (reference sequence). The CDR3 contains 14 residues. With 1 base clipped from V and 6 bases from J, the junction kept 2 bases outside the gene matches. The CDR3, as DNA: TGTGCCACCAGCAGAGCGAGCGGGGGAAACATTCAGTACTTC. Amino acids: CATSRASGGNIQYF.

The chain has TRBV6-6 and TRBJ2-3; TRBD2 is a possible D gene (7 bases). Looked up from germline, CDR1 is MNHNY and CDR2 is SVGAGI (reference sequence). The CDR3 length is 14 residues. Trimming took 2 bases from V and 4 from J, leaving 10 bases between them. The CDR3 nucleotides are TGTGCCAGCAGTTACGAGGGGGGGGCAGATACGCAGTATTTT. It specifies CASSYEGGADTQYF.

This clone appeared a few times. The chain recombines TRBV7-6 with TRBJ2-5; D not resolved. The CDR3 spans 12 residues. Germline V gene lookup returns CDR1 SGHVS and CDR2 FNYEAQ. Trimming stripped 5 bases from V and 4 bases from J, with 8 bases between. DNA for the CDR3: TGTGCCAGCAGCCCGGCCTTAGAGACCCAGTACTTC. It specifies CASSPALETQYF.

Concerning this clone: This clone may be a read error of a much larger clone one base away. The gene calls are TRBV27 and TRBJ1-4, with unresolved D. Germline V gene sequence: CDR1 MNHEY, CDR2 SMNVEV (reference sequence). The CDR3 totals 15 residues. Between the trimmed V and J ends, which lost 7 bases and 3 bases, there was a span of 15 bases. The CDR3 sequence is CASTNTLAANEKLFF. The CDR3 bases are TGTGCCAGCACTAACACACTCGCAGCTAATGAAAAACTGTTTTTT.

As concerns this clone: The same CDR3 is also encoded by other DNA sequences in this sample. This chain links TRBV7-9 with TRBJ2-3; 9 bases are shared with TRBD1. Germline lookup yields CDR1 SEHNR and CDR2 FQNEAQ (reference sequence). The CDR3 has 15 residues. Unmatched junction bases numbered 4, after V lost 4 bases and J lost 2 bases. Written as DNA, the CDR3 is TGTGCCAGCAGCTCCGGGACAGGGTCCACAGATACGCAGTATTTT. Residues: CASSSGTGSTDTQYF.

To note about this clone: One end of the junction does not line up with germline, which may come from a read error. This sequence joins TRBV28 and TRBJ2-7; TRBD1 matches 8 bases. Looked up from germline, CDR1 is MDHEN and CDR2 is SYDVKM. The CDR3 is made up of 16 amino acids. For the CDR3, the DNA is TGTGCCGGCAGTACAGGGGGAGGAGGGAGCTCCTACGAGCAGTACTTC. This encodes CAGSTGGGGSSYEQYF.

The J gene is TRBJ2-7, the V gene TRBV4-1, with D tentatively TRBD2 (6 bases). V dropped 0 bases and J dropped 3 bases, with 9 bases sitting between them. The length of the CDR3 is 14 residues. The germline CDR1 and CDR2 sequences are MGHRA and YSYEKL. The CDR3 sequence: CASSQETGGYEQYF. CDR3 DNA: TGCGCCAGCAGCCAAGAGACCGGGGGCTACGAGCAGTACTTC.

CDR3 nucleotide sequence: TGCGCCAGTTTGTCGGGACAGGGCGAGACCCAGTACTTC. Translating gives CASLSGQGETQYF. This sequence joins TRBV5-1 and TRBJ2-5; 9 nucleotides align to TRBD1. V lost 8 bases and J lost 5; bases outside the gene matches: 7. The CDR3 runs to 13 residues. Germline CDR1 is SGHRS and CDR2 is YFSETQ.

The V gene is TRBV10-1, the J gene TRBJ2-2; a weak D match, TRBD2 (7 bases). This CDR3 region has 15 residues. Germline V gene sequence: CDR1 WNHNN, CDR2 SYGVQD (reference sequence). The germline V and J ends were trimmed by 6 bases and 5 bases, with 16 bases remaining between them. CDR3 protein: CASSLSGEGTGELFF. The DNA of the CDR3 is TGCGCCAGCAGCCTTTCAGGGGAGGGGACCGGGGAGCTGTTTTTT.

The chain couples TRBV11-1 to TRBJ1-2, with 8 bases fitting TRBD1. The germline V gene has CDR1 SGHAT and CDR2 FQDESV (reference sequence). The CDR3 runs 13 residues. With V trimmed by 6 bases and J by 6 bases, 6 bases remained unmatched. This CDR3 is CASRRTGSDGYTF. The CDR3 DNA follows: TGTGCCAGCAGAAGGACAGGGAGCGATGGCTACACCTTC.

The CDR3: CASKTGEGPNTQYF. CDR3 bases: TGTGCCAGCAAGACGGGGGAGGGCCCCAATACGCAGTATTTT. V usage is TRBV2 and J usage is TRBJ2-3, with TRBD2 identical over 7 bases. This CDR3 contains 14 residues. V shed 7 bases and J 7 bases; nucleotides not matched to a gene: 11. Looked up from germline, CDR1 is SNHLY and CDR2 is FYNNEI.

The rearrangement uses TRBV30 and TRBJ2-3; 11 bases agree with TRBD2. Germline V CDR1 and CDR2: GTSNPN, SVGIG (reference sequence). This CDR3 contains 15 residues. Trimming cost V 3 bases and J 5 bases; bases outside gene matches: 7. This CDR3 is CAWRDAGLAGDTQYF. The CDR3 DNA follows: TGTGCCTGGAGGGATGCAGGACTAGCGGGAGATACGCAGTATTTT.

This clone is a singleton in its sample. The chain links TRBV19 to TRBJ1-1; D gene unclear. Germline CDR1 and CDR2: LNHDA and SQIVND (reference sequence). The CDR3 length is 12 residues. V lost 7 bases to trimming and J lost 1 base, with 7 bases between them. The CDR3 bases are TGTGCCAGTAAGTGGTGGAACACTGAAGCTTTCTTT. Protein sequence: CASKWWNTEAFF.

This clone was recorded once. This chain links TRBV11-2 with TRBJ2-7; 8 bases match TRBD2. With V trimmed by 8 bases and J by 3 bases, 21 bases remained unmatched. This CDR3 contains 18 residues. Germline lookup yields CDR1 SGHAT and CDR2 FQNNGV. CDR3 DNA: TGTGCCAGCGGGGGGGCTAGCGGGTCCTCCGTCCGGGTCTACGAGCAGTACTTC. Translating it yields CASGGASGSSVRVYEQYF.

This clone was seen a handful of times. This chain connects TRBV9 to TRBJ1-1; no clear D. Germline CDR1 reads SGDLS; CDR2 reads YYNGEE. The CDR3 is 14 amino acids. V was cut by 0 bases and J by 0 bases, with 6 bases left in between. The CDR3: CASSVDTLNTEAFF. As DNA, the CDR3 is TGTGCCAGCAGCGTAGACACCTTGAACACTGAAGCTTTCTTT.

The chain carries TRBV5-5 and TRBJ2-7; D could derive from TRBD1 or TRBD2 (5 bases each). V was cut by 1 base and J by 5 bases, with 13 bases left in between. Germline CDR1 reads SGHKS; CDR2 reads YYEKEE (reference sequence). The CDR3 is 14 amino acids. CDR3 in DNA: TGTGCCAGCAGCTTGCAGGGTGTGAGGGACGAGCAGTACTTC. Translated, it gives CASSLQGVRDEQYF.

The chain has TRBV29-1 and TRBJ2-1, with 9 bases aligning to TRBD1. Germline values: CDR1 SQVTM, CDR2 ANQGSEA. The CDR3 runs 15 residues. V shed 2 bases, J shed 4 bases, and the junction held 6 bases outside the gene matches. The CDR3 region is CSVELGTGPYNEQFF. CDR3 nucleotides: TGCAGCGTTGAATTGGGGACAGGGCCGTACAATGAGCAGTTCTTC.

This chain links TRBV7-2 with TRBJ1-5; perhaps TRBD1 as D (5 bases). V lost 4 bases and J lost 2, with 12 bases in between. The germline gives CDR1 SGHTA, CDR2 FQGNSA. The CDR3 runs to 15 residues. Written as DNA, the CDR3 is TGTGCCAGCAGCTCCGGGGGGGATGGCAATCAGCCCCAGCATTTT. Amino acid sequence: CASSSGGDGNQPQHF.

V is TRBV7-2 and J is TRBJ1-4; D not resolved. The V end lost 4 bases, the J end lost 2 bases, and 8 bases lay between the germline ends. CDR1 is SGHTA, CDR2 FQGNSA, per germline. The CDR3 loop spans 14 amino acids. The CDR3 loop reads CASSSRLTNEKLFF. For the CDR3, the DNA is TGTGCCAGCAGCTCCAGACTTACTAATGAAAAACTGTTTTTT.